Below, 11 T cell receptor beta chains from the same sample are listed, as sequenced in a study of cytomegalovirus exposure and HLA in healthy donors. Data came from immunoSEQ multiplex PCR; TCRdb stores just in-frame clones and leaves some out. The sample includes 200,000 to 250,000 clones, approximately 83% seen only once; the top ten take about an eighth. What was sequenced was PBMCs. These receptors were collected from a woman aged 25 to 39 in good health and CMV-seropositive.

Turning to this clone: One end of the junction does not line up with germline, which may come from a read error. The rearrangement uses TRBV7-7 and TRBJ2-7; D not certain. Germline loops: CDR1 SSHAT, CDR2 FNYEAQ (reference sequence). The CDR3 has 16 residues. The CDR3: CASSLKWKGIFDEQYF. The DNA of the CDR3 is TGTGCTAGCAGCTTAAAATGGAAGGGAATATTCGACGAGCAGTACTTC.

This rearrangement joins TRBV11-2 to TRBJ2-3; D may be TRBD1 (6 bases). Trimming cost V 7 bases and J 2 bases, with 19 bases left between them. The CDR3 is 16 residues long. The germline gives CDR1 SGHAT, CDR2 FQNNGV. This CDR3 reads CASTPLRGKATDTQYF. CDR3 bases: TGTGCCAGCACCCCCTTGAGGGGGAAGGCCACAGATACGCAGTATTTT.

The rearrangement links TRBV7-2 to TRBJ2-7; D unresolved. Germline-derived CDR1 and CDR2 are SGHTA and FQGNSA. The CDR3 runs to 14 residues. Trimming stripped 2 bases from V and 5 bases from J, with 13 bases between. The CDR3 loop is CASSLPPGSHEQYF. The CDR3 DNA is TGTGCCAGCAGCTTACCCCCAGGTTCCCACGAGCAGTACTTC.

This clone was seen just once. The chain uses TRBV19 and TRBJ1-2; D uncertain. V lost 8 bases and J lost 7, with 20 bases in between. CDR1 is LNHDA, CDR2 SQIVND, per germline (reference sequence). CDR3 length: 14 amino acids. CDR3 region: CASSPGPMIIGYTF. CDR3 nucleotides: TGTGCCAGTTCTCCCGGACCCATGATCATTGGCTACACCTTC.

The gene calls are TRBV27 and TRBJ2-7, with TRBD1 matching 7 bases. Looked up from germline, CDR1 is MNHEY and CDR2 is SMNVEV (reference sequence). V was pared by 6 bases and J by 2 bases, with 13 bases of the junction left unmatched. This CDR3 has 16 residues. In DNA, the CDR3 is TGTGCCAGCAGCCCCAAGACAGGGACCAGCCCCTACGAGCAGTACTTC. Its translation: CASSPKTGTSPYEQYF.

V usage is TRBV6-1 and J usage is TRBJ2-1; no firm D call. The CDR3 runs to 13 residues. V was shortened by 3 bases and J by 4 bases, with 7 bases between the two germline ends. Germline lookup yields CDR1 MNHNS and CDR2 SASEGT. This CDR3 is CASSDTVYNEQFF. CDR3 sequence (DNA): TGTGCCAGCAGTGACACCGTTTACAATGAGCAGTTCTTC.

This clone turned up a few times. V usage is TRBV5-1 and J usage is TRBJ2-3; D not resolved. Trimming stripped 1 base from V and 1 base from J, with 7 bases between. CDR1 SGHRS and CDR2 YFSETQ come from the germline V gene. This CDR3 region has 14 residues. The CDR3: CASSLLVGTDTQYF. CDR3 coding DNA: TGCGCCAGCAGCTTGCTAGTTGGCACAGATACGCAGTATTTT.

The chain has TRBV10-3 and TRBJ1-1; a possible D gene is TRBD1 (6 bases). CDR1 is ENHRY, CDR2 SYGVKD, per germline. This CDR3 has 16 residues. V lost 0 bases to trimming and J lost 3 bases, with 14 bases between them. This CDR3 reads CAISESVGGYDTEAFF. CDR3 in DNA: TGTGCCATCAGTGAGTCCGTAGGGGGATACGACACTGAAGCTTTCTTT.

This chain uses TRBV5-1 with TRBJ2-1; D is uncertain. The V and J ends lost 0 bases and 7 bases respectively, with 11 bases between them. CDR1 is SGHRS and CDR2 is YFSETQ in the germline V gene. The CDR3 is 14 amino acids. The DNA for the CDR3 is TGCGCCAGCAGCTTGGGGCCAGTGGGGAATGAGCAGTTCTTC. Translating gives CASSLGPVGNEQFF.

This clone was picked up one time. The CDR3 loop is CASTSLDGGNYGYTF. The CDR3 DNA sequence: TGTGCCAGCACCTCCTTGGATGGTGGTAACTATGGCTACACCTTC. The chain employs TRBV28 and TRBJ1-2; no clear D. The length of the CDR3 is 15 residues. V was pared by 7 bases and J by 1 base, with 16 bases between. Per germline, CDR1 MDHEN and CDR2 SYDVKM.

The chain is built from TRBV4-1 and TRBJ1-5; D uncertain. Looked up from germline, CDR1 is MGHRA and CDR2 is YSYEKL. Trimming removed 0 bases from V and 4 bases from J, with 4 bases in between. This CDR3 region has 13 residues. The CDR3 coding sequence is TGCGCCAGCAGCCAAGAAGCGAATCAGCCCCAGCATTTT. Its translation is CASSQEANQPQHF.